The clone carrying this T cell receptor beta chain was seen ten or more times. This sample is drawn from a study of blood T cells in healthy people across ages. As for the study in general: Researchers report that template switching captured about one barcoded beta molecule per two T cells.

CDR1 and CDR2 from the germline V gene are MNHEY and SVGEGT. The V gene lost 2 bases and the J gene lost 10 bases, with 15 bases spanning the gap. The CDR3 covers 14 residues. A J-beta primer mix and a sample-barcoded 5' primer were used in a second PCR of about 7 to 12 cycles. MiXCR, applied by TCRdb to the 5' RACE reads, yields one record per CDR3 protein. This sample has some 640,000 distinct CDR3 sequences, with 25% to 35% found just once. The sample taken for sequencing was blood. V gene TRBV6-2 or TRBV6-3 combines with J gene TRBJ2-1; no definite D call. This TCR was sampled from a woman aged 80 or over in good health. The CDR3 here is CASSYSLTSLEQFF. CDR3 nucleotide sequence: TGTGCCAGCAGTTACAGCCTTACGAGCTTAGAGCAGTTCTTC.